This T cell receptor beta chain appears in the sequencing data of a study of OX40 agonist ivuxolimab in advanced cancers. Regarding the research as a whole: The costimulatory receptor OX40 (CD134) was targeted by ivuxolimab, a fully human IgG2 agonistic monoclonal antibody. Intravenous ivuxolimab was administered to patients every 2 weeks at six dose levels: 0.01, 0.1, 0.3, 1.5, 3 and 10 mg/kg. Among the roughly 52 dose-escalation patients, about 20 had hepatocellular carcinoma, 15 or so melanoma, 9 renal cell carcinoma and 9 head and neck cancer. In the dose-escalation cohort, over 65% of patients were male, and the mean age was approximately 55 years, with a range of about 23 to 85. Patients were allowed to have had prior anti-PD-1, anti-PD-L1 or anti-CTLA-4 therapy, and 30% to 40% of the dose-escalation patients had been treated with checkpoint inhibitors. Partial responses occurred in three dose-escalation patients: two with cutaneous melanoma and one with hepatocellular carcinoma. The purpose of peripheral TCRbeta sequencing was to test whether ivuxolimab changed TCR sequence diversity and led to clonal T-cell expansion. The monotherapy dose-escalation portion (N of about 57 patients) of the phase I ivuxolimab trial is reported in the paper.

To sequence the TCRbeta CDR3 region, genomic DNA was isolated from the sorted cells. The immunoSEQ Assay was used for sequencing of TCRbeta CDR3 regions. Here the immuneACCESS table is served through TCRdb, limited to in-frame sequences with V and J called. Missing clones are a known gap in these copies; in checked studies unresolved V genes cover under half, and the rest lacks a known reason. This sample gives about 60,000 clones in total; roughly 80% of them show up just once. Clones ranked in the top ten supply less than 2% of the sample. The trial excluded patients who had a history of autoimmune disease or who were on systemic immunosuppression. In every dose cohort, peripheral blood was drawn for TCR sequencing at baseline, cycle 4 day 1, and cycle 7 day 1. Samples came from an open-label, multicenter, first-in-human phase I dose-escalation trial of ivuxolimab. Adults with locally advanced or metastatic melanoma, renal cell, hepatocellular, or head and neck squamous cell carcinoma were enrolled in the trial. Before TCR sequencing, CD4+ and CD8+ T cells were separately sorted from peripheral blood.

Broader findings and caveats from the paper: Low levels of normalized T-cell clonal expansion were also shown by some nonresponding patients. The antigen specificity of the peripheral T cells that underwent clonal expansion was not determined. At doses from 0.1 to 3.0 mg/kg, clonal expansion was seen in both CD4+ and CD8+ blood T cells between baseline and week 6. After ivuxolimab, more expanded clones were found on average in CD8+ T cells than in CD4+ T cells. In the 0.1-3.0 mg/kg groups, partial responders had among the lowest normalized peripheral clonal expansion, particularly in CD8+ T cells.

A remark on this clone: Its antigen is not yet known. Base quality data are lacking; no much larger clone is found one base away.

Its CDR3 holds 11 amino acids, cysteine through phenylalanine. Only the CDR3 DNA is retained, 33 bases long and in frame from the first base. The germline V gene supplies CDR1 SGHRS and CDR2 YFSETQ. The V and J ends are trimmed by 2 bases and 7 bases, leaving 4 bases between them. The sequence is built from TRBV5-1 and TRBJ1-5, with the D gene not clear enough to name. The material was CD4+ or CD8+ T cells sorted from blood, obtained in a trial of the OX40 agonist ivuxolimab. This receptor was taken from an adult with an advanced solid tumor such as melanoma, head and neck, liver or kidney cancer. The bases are TGCGCCAGCAGCTTCAGGCAGCCCCAGCATTTT. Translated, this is CASSFRQPQHF. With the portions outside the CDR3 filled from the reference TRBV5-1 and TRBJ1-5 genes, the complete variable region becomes KAGVTQTPRYLIKTRGQQVTLSCSPISGHRSVSWYQQTPGQGLQFLFEYFSETQRNKGNFPGRFSGRQFSNSRSEMNVSTLELGDSALYLCASSFRQPQHFGDGTRLSIL.